These 25 T cell receptor beta chains share one sample of origin, sequenced in a study of blood T cell repertoires in COVID-19. Assay used: immunoSEQ multiplex PCR; TCRdb lists only in-frame clones, some missing. The table shows 60,000 to 70,000 clones, with around 85% occurring only once. Sequences were obtained from peripheral blood. These receptors were collected from a man between 50 and 59 years old with active COVID-19.

The V call is TRBV9, the J call TRBJ2-7, with 8 bases identical to TRBD1. CDR3 length: 15 amino acids. Germline loops: CDR1 SGDLS, CDR2 YYNGEE. The ends lost 0 bases at V and 5 bases at J; junction bases unmatched: 7. This CDR3 reads CASSVGQGNPHEQYF. In DNA form, the CDR3 reads TGTGCCAGCAGCGTAGGACAGGGGAACCCCCACGAGCAGTACTTC.

V usage is TRBV6-6 and J usage is TRBJ2-2; TRBD1 matches at 10 bases. The CDR3 runs to 16 residues. V dropped 0 bases and J dropped 6; count of bases not matched to a gene: 4. Germline lookup yields CDR1 MNHNY and CDR2 SVGAGI (reference sequence). The CDR3 coding sequence is TGTGCCAGCAGTTACTCGGGACAGGGGAGAGCCGGGGAGCTGTTTTTT. It specifies CASSYSGQGRAGELFF.

V is TRBV5-4 and J is TRBJ1-2; D gene uncertain. The V gene lost 0 bases and the J gene lost 7 bases, with 10 bases spanning the gap. Germline CDR1 is SGHNT and CDR2 is YYREEE (reference sequence). This CDR3 is built from 13 residues. CDR3 in amino acids: CASSLGQNPGYTF. CDR3 nucleotide sequence: TGTGCCAGCAGCTTGGGTCAGAATCCTGGCTACACCTTC.

This sequence joins TRBV7-2 and TRBJ2-3; D is undetermined. CDR3 length equals 15 residues. V was trimmed by 4 bases and J by 0 bases, leaving 11 bases between them. Germline CDR1 reads SGHTA; CDR2 reads FQGNSA. CDR3 region: CASSYMRTSTDTQYF. In DNA, the CDR3 is TGTGCCAGCAGCTATATGCGAACGAGCACAGATACGCAGTATTTT.

As DNA, the CDR3 is TGTGCCAGCAGCTTTAGCACTGAAGCTTTCTTT. Translating gives CASSFSTEAFF. The chain has TRBV5-4 and TRBJ1-1; D gene ambiguous. Per the germline V gene, CDR1 is SGHNT and CDR2 is YYREEE (reference sequence). The CDR3 length is 11 residues. V lost 2 bases and J lost 4, with 3 bases in between.

The chain has TRBV5-1 and TRBJ2-2; perhaps TRBD1 as D (6 bases). This CDR3 spans 16 amino acids. Per germline, CDR1 SGHRS and CDR2 YFSETQ. V lost 0 bases and J lost 2, with 11 bases in between. CDR3 nucleotide sequence: TGCGCCAGCAGCTTGGGGGCAGGGGCAAACACCGGGGAGCTGTTTTTT. Its translation is CASSLGAGANTGELFF.

In regard to this clone: A read error may produce the germline difference seen at one junction end. V gene TRBV7-3 combines with J gene TRBJ2-3; 8 nucleotides align to TRBD2. CDR1 is SGHTA and CDR2 is FQGTGA in the germline V gene. The CDR3 is 17 amino acids. CDR3 sequence reads: CASSLRGPGLEKDTQYF. DNA of the CDR3: TGTGCCAGCAGTTTAAGGGGCCCGGGACTAGAAAAAGATACGCAGTATTTT.

The chain recombines TRBV4-3 with TRBJ1-2; D remains ambiguous. V was cut by 0 bases and J by 8 bases, with 19 bases left in between. Germline CDR1 reads LGHNA; CDR2 reads YSLEER. This CDR3 comprises 16 residues. The DNA for the CDR3 is TGCGCCAGCAGCCAAGACCATCAGGTTCCGGTTCGGGGCTACACCTTC. It specifies CASSQDHQVPVRGYTF.

This chain joins TRBV2 and TRBJ2-5; 8 nucleotides match TRBD2. The germline V gene encodes CDR1 SNHLY and CDR2 FYNNEI. The CDR3 has 13 residues. V shed 6 bases and J 2 bases; nucleotides not matched to a gene: 2. The CDR3 loop reads CASSGTRQETQYF. Written as DNA, the CDR3 is TGTGCCAGCAGCGGGACTAGACAAGAGACCCAGTACTTC.

The chain combines TRBV11-2 with TRBJ1-2, with D possibly being TRBD1 (5 bases). Germline V gene sequence: CDR1 SGHAT, CDR2 FQNNGV. The CDR3 sequence is 11 residues long. Trimming shortened V by 6 bases and J by 8 bases, and 10 bases separated the two germline ends. The DNA for the CDR3 is TGTGCCAGCAGTCAGGGATGGGGCTACACCTTC. Its translation is CASSQGWGYTF.

The chain couples TRBV5-1 to TRBJ1-1; D gene ambiguous. This CDR3 region has 13 residues. Germline loops: CDR1 SGHRS, CDR2 YFSETQ. Trimming removed 4 bases from V and 6 bases from J, with 13 bases in between. Here the CDR3 DNA reads TGCGCCAGCAGCCCCATACTTCCTGCTGAAGCTTTCTTT. Translation gives CASSPILPAEAFF.

A single count supports this clone. The chain is built from TRBV7-9 and TRBJ2-1, with TRBD2 identical over 9 bases. J gave up 6 bases and V 8 bases, and 8 bases lay outside the gene matches. This CDR3 is built from 14 residues. CDR1 and CDR2 (germline): SEHNR, FQNEAQ (reference sequence). In DNA form, the CDR3 reads TGTGCCAGCGGGGGGTGGACTAGCGCCAATGAGCAGTTCTTC. Translated, it gives CASGGWTSANEQFF.

The chain couples TRBV24-1 to TRBJ1-2; TRBD1 matches 9 bases. Germline trimming cut 7 bases from V and 7 bases from J; bases unmatched to any gene: 21. The CDR3 is made up of 18 amino acids. Germline CDR1 reads KGHDR; CDR2 reads SFDVKD. This CDR3 reads CATSPSGTGNTAISGYTF. The DNA for the CDR3 is TGTGCCACCAGCCCTTCCGGGACAGGGAATACGGCGATAAGTGGCTACACCTTC.

As regards this clone: Other nucleotide sequences from this sample produce the same CDR3. V and J are TRBV9 and TRBJ2-3; 8 positions agree with TRBD2. The germline V gene encodes CDR1 SGDLS and CDR2 YYNGEE. V shed 0 bases, J shed 4 bases, and the junction held 4 bases outside the gene matches. The CDR3 totals 15 residues. In nucleotides, the CDR3 is TGTGCCAGCAGCGTAGCTGGGACTAGTGCAGATACGCAGTATTTT. The encoded protein is CASSVAGTSADTQYF.

The chain carries TRBV3-1 (or the pseudogene TRBV3-2) and TRBJ2-5, with TRBD2 matching 7 bases. Trimming at V came to 3 bases and at J to 5 bases, leaving 6 bases not matched to a gene. CDR1 LGHDT and CDR2 YNNKEL come from the germline V gene (reference sequence). The length of the CDR3 is 14 residues. CDR3 amino acids: CASSQKGGFETQYF. The CDR3 DNA sequence: TGTGCCAGCAGCCAGAAGGGAGGGTTTGAGACCCAGTACTTC.

Only one count was recorded for this clone. The J gene is TRBJ1-5, the V gene TRBV2; D gene unclear. The germline CDR1 and CDR2 sequences are SNHLY and FYNNEI. CDR3 length: 13 residues. With 5 bases removed from V and 4 bases from J, the gap between germline ends came to 9 bases. CDR3 residues: CASSRGQNQPQHF. The CDR3 bases are TGTGCCAGCAGTCGCGGTCAGAATCAGCCCCAGCATTTT.

The chain has TRBV21-1 and TRBJ2-5; the DNA was not compared with TRBD1, the D call given in the table. TRBV21-1 is annotated as a pseudogene. The CDR3 totals 20 residues. CDR3 bases: TGTGCCAGCAGCAAAGTGGTCGGTAAGCAGGGGGTTCCGGCAAGGGAGACCCAGTACTTC. It codes for CASSKVVGKQGVPARETQYF.

The chain has TRBV3-1 (or the pseudogene TRBV3-2) and TRBJ2-1; 11 nucleotides align to TRBD2. The CDR3 covers 15 residues. The ends lost 1 base at V and 6 bases at J; junction bases unmatched: 2. CDR1 is LGHDT, CDR2 YNNKEL, per germline (reference sequence). In DNA, the CDR3 is TGTGCCAGCAGCCAAGTAGCGGGAGGGATCAATGAGCAGTTCTTC. Translated, it gives CASSQVAGGINEQFF.

The V gene is TRBV5-1, the J gene TRBJ2-3; 7 nucleotides align to TRBD2. CDR1 and CDR2 from the germline V gene are SGHRS and YFSETQ. The J segment lost 5 bases and the V segment lost 3 bases, leaving 12 bases of the junction unmatched. The CDR3 is made up of 16 amino acids. CDR3 bases: TGCGCCAGCAGCTCCGGGCCGGGGGGAGTGGGAGATACGCAGTATTTT. Amino acid sequence: CASSSGPGGVGDTQYF.

This chain uses TRBV18 with TRBJ2-1; maybe TRBD2 (5 bases). The CDR3 is 15 amino acids. With 4 bases removed from V and 5 bases from J, the gap between germline ends came to 15 bases. The germline V gene has CDR1 KGHSH and CDR2 LQKENI. Here the CDR3 reads CASSLVGVGNNEQFF. CDR3 coding DNA: TGTGCCAGCTCACTTGTGGGAGTTGGAAACAATGAGCAGTTCTTC. The complete variable domain, with remaining parts taken from reference TRBV18 and TRBJ2-1, reads NAGVMQNPRHLVRRRGQEARLRCSPMKGHSHVYWYRQLPEEGLKFMVYLQKENIIDESGMPKERFSAEFPKEGPSILRIQQVVRGDSAAYFCASSLVGVGNNEQFFGPGTRLTVL.

This clone showed up just a few times. This CDR3 is CASSIDGQFTNQPQHF. The CDR3 nucleotides read TGTGCCAGTAGTATAGACGGACAGTTCACCAATCAGCCCCAGCATTTT. The genes are TRBV19 and TRBJ1-5, with D possibly being TRBD1 (6 bases). The CDR3 sequence is 16 residues long. The germline V gene has CDR1 LNHDA and CDR2 SQIVND (reference sequence). The ends were cut back, 0 bases at V and 3 bases at J, with 12 bases in the middle.

The chain uses TRBV25-1 and TRBJ2-3; D remains unclear. Germline values: CDR1 MGHDK, CDR2 SYGVNS. Trimming shortened V by 3 bases and J by 0 bases, and 7 bases separated the two germline ends. This CDR3 spans 14 amino acids. CDR3 DNA: TGTGCCAGCAGTGATCGCGGAAGCACAGATACGCAGTATTTT. This encodes CASSDRGSTDTQYF.

The chain combines TRBV7-2 with TRBJ2-1, with TRBD2 as a possible D gene (5 bases). Looked up from germline, CDR1 is SGHTA and CDR2 is FQGNSA. This CDR3 has 15 amino acids. The V end was cut by 5 bases, the J end by 6 bases, with 17 bases between. The CDR3 loop is CASSEAVQRSNEQFF. The DNA for the CDR3 is TGTGCCAGCAGCGAGGCGGTACAGCGGTCCAATGAGCAGTTCTTC.

The chain is built from TRBV28 and TRBJ2-7; the match to TRBD2 covers 13 bases. V was clipped by 5 bases and J by 5 bases; unmatched bases: 9. CDR1 MDHEN and CDR2 SYDVKM come from the germline V gene. The CDR3 is 16 amino acids. The CDR3 DNA is TGTGCCAGCAGTCCAATAAGACTAGCGGGAGGTGACGAGCAGTACTTC. This translates into CASSPIRLAGGDEQYF.

This chain connects TRBV15 to TRBJ1-2; 7 nucleotides match TRBD1. In germline, CDR1 is LNHNV, CDR2 YYDKDF (reference sequence). This CDR3 is built from 14 residues. The ends lost 5 bases at V and 3 bases at J; junction bases unmatched: 6. CDR3 protein: CATSVRQGDYGYTF. The CDR3, as DNA: TGTGCCACCAGCGTACGGCAGGGGGACTATGGCTACACCTTC.